The 2 T cell receptor beta chains below all came from one sample that was sequenced in a study of response to subunit inactivated influenza vaccine. Via MiXCR, TCRdb re-called the RT-PCR reads, giving one row per CDR3 protein. Of 150,000 to 200,000 distinct CDR3 sequences in the sample, approximately 9.2% were seen once. The sequencing used non-naive T cells sorted from PBMCs, collected on the day of vaccination. Receptor source: a man aged 50 or older who received an inactivated influenza vaccine.

This rearrangement joins TRBV9 to TRBJ2-5; possible D gene TRBD2, 7 bases. Deletions cut 4 bases from V and 4 bases from J, with 14 bases between. The length of the CDR3 is 14 residues. Per germline, CDR1 SGDLS and CDR2 YYNGEE. This CDR3 is CASSPLGGAETQYF. In nucleotides, the CDR3 is TGTGCCAGCAGCCCCTTGGGGGGGGCAGAGACCCAGTACTTC.

This clonotype appeared many times. The chain employs TRBV7-2 and TRBJ2-2, with D tentatively TRBD1 or TRBD2 (5 bases each). Germline assignment: CDR1 SGHTA and CDR2 FQGNSA. The CDR3 covers 14 residues. Trimming removed 5 bases from V and 5 bases from J, with 12 bases in between. The CDR3 DNA reads TGTGCCAGCAGCCTATGGGGACGGACCGGGGAGCTGTTTTTT. Its protein product is CASSLWGRTGELFF. The full variable domain, its missing parts supplied by reference TRBV7-2 and TRBJ2-2, is GAGVSQSPSNKVTEKGKDVELRCDPISGHTALYWYRQSLGQGLEFLIYFQGNSAPDKSGLPSDRFSAERTGGSVSTLTIQRTQQEDSAVYLCASSLWGRTGELFFGEGSRLTVL.